Below, 7 T cell receptor beta chains from the same sample are listed, as sequenced in a study of CD8+ T cells in alopecia areata. Treatment noted: oral pan-JAK inhibitor, 5-10 mg twice daily. Investigators isolated RNA and reverse transcribed it into cDNA to act as the sequencing template. This table comes from immunoSEQ multiplex PCR, and its TCRdb copy is limited to in-frame clones, with some not included. The data hold about 250,000 clones, with 60% observed a single time. Material: CD4+ T cells sorted from blood, obtained around week 53, from a patient treated with tofacitinib. These receptors were obtained from a human donor with alopecia areata.

V and J are TRBV2 and TRBJ1-2; possible D gene TRBD1, 6 bases. CDR3 length: 14 amino acids. Per the germline V gene, CDR1 is SNHLY and CDR2 is FYNNEI. Trimming shortened V by 6 bases and J by 5 bases, and 16 bases separated the two germline ends. In DNA, the CDR3 is TGTGCCAGCAGCGGGGACACCACTAGTTATGGCTACACCTTC. It specifies CASSGDTTSYGYTF. Looking up the rest from reference TRBV2 and TRBJ1-2 gives the full variable domain: EPEVTQTPSHQVTQMGQEVILRCVPISNHLYFYWYRQILGQKVEFLVSFYNNEISEKSEIFDDQFSVERPDGSNFTLKIRSTKLEDSAMYFCASSGDTTSYGYTFGSGTRLTVV.

This clone occurred a few times. This chain links TRBV29-1 with TRBJ1-1; the D is unclear. This CDR3 is built from 13 residues. Germline loops: CDR1 SQVTM, CDR2 ANQGSEA. V shed 7 bases and J shed 1 base, with 13 bases lying between them. CDR3 sequence (DNA): TGCAGCGGGTCAGGATCGGGGAACACTGAAGCTTTCTTT. Translation: CSGSGSGNTEAFF.

This chain links TRBV15 with TRBJ2-2; 11 bases line up with TRBD1. CDR1 and CDR2 (germline): LNHNV, YYDKDF (reference sequence). CDR3 length: 15 amino acids. Trimming removed 3 bases from V and 5 bases from J; junction bases left unmatched: 2. DNA for the CDR3: TGTGCCACCAGCAGGGACAGGGGGCGGACCGGGGAGCTGTTTTTT. Encoded protein: CATSRDRGRTGELFF.

The sample holds a few counts of this clone. The gene calls are TRBV11-2 and TRBJ2-2, with TRBD1 as a possible D gene (5 bases). Per germline, CDR1 SGHAT and CDR2 FQNNGV. Trimming pared 3 bases from V and 5 bases from J, leaving 13 bases between. The CDR3 runs to 15 residues. The CDR3 sequence is CASSFLTDITGELFF. As DNA, the CDR3 is TGTGCCAGCAGCTTCCTGACAGATATTACCGGGGAGCTGTTTTTT.

The chain uses TRBV30 and TRBJ2-3; 9 bases match TRBD1. The CDR3 has 16 amino acids. Per the germline V gene, CDR1 is GTSNPN and CDR2 is SVGIG (reference sequence). The junction had 12 bases not matched to a gene; V was cut back by 3 bases and J by 5 bases. The CDR3 reads CAWRGGQGQHRDTQYF. CDR3 nucleotides: TGTGCCTGGAGGGGGGGACAGGGCCAACATCGAGATACGCAGTATTTT. Filled out from reference TRBV30 and TRBJ2-3, the complete variable domain reads SQTIHQWPATLVQPVGSPLSLECTVEGTSNPNLYWYRQAAGRGLQLLFYSVGIGQISSEVPQNLSASRPQDRQFILSSKKLLLSDSGFYLCAWRGGQGQHRDTQYFGPGTRLTVL.

The CDR3 is CAWSPGPGGREKLFF. The CDR3 bases are TGTGCCTGGAGCCCTGGGCCAGGGGGTAGGGAAAAACTGTTTTTT. This sequence joins TRBV30 and TRBJ1-4, with 7 bases lining up with TRBD1. This CDR3 comprises 15 residues. Germline values: CDR1 GTSNPN, CDR2 SVGIG (reference sequence). Germline trimming cut 3 bases from V and 8 bases from J; bases unmatched to any gene: 12. Together with reference TRBV30 and TRBJ1-4, the CDR3 gives the full variable domain: SQTIHQWPATLVQPVGSPLSLECTVEGTSNPNLYWYRQAAGRGLQLLFYSVGIGQISSEVPQNLSASRPQDRQFILSSKKLLLSDSGFYLCAWSPGPGGREKLFFGSGTQLSVL.

The V and J genes are TRBV27 and TRBJ2-5, with TRBD1 as a possible D gene (6 bases). V gave up 6 bases and J gave up 0 bases, with 8 bases separating them. CDR1 is MNHEY and CDR2 is SMNVEV in the germline V gene (reference sequence). CDR3 size: 13 residues. The CDR3 reads CASRGQYQETQYF. CDR3 sequence (DNA): TGTGCCAGCAGAGGACAGTACCAAGAGACCCAGTACTTC.